The entry that follows covers one T cell receptor (beta chain) sequence. The data belong to a study of blood T cell repertoires in COVID-19. For the study at large: The study drew acute and convalescent COVID-19 samples from the United States, Italy and Spain.

The CDR3 sequence is 20 residues long. The germline V gene encodes CDR1 GTSNPN and CDR2 SVGIG (reference sequence). Trimming removed 2 bases from V and 4 bases from J; junction bases left unmatched: 19. The data were produced by immunoSEQ multiplex PCR, yet TCRdb's version contains in-frame clones alone and is incomplete. The data contain nearly 110,000 clones, about 90% of them singletons. This TCR was sampled from a young woman with acute or convalescent COVID-19. The chain couples TRBV30 to TRBJ1-3; 11 bases are shared with TRBD1. Sequenced material: peripheral blood. The DNA for the CDR3 is TGTGCCTGGAGTCCCTCCCCGGGACAGGGGGAAGGCCTTCCCGGAAACACCATATATTTT. It specifies CAWSPSPGQGEGLPGNTIYF.